This T cell receptor (beta chain) originates from a study of blood T cells in healthy people across ages. Study-level points and caveats: Naive and antigen-experienced cells were not separated, limiting conclusive comparison. No one knew whether donors had CMV, which possibly confounded expanded clonotype changes. It was found that TCR beta diversity correlated strongly with the percentage of naive T cells.

A few counts support this clonotype. The antigen remains undetermined. Looked up from germline, CDR1 is SEHNR and CDR2 is FQNEAQ (reference sequence). The CDR3 length is 14 residues. V lost 7 bases, J lost 3 bases, and 8 bases stayed unmatched. Through a sample-barcoded 5' primer and a J-beta primer mix, a second PCR was run for 7 to 11 cycles. CDR3-containing paired-end reads numbered at least 3 million in each sample. TCRdb recomputed calls from the 5' RACE reads with MiXCR, one row per CDR3 protein. The sample has roughly 800,000 distinct CDR3 sequences, roughly 64% seen once. The rearrangement uses TRBV7-9 and TRBJ2-7; 8 bases are a match to TRBD2. Input material: blood. The TCR sequence derives from a man aged 30-40 years in good health. Here the CDR3 reads CASTTSGNYYEQYF. The CDR3 DNA reads as TGTGCCAGCACAACTAGCGGAAATTACTACGAGCAGTACTTC.